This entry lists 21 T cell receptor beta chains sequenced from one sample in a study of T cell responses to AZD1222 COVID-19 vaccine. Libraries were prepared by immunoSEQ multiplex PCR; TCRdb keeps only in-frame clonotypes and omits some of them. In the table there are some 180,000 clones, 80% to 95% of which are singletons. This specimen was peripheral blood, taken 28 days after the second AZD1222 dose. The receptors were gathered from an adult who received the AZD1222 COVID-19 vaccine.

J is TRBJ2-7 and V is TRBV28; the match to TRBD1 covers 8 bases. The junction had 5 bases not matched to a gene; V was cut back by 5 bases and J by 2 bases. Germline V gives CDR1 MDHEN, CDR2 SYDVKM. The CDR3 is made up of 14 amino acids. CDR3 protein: CASSPRDRTYEQYF. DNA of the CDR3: TGTGCCAGCAGTCCCCGGGACAGGACCTACGAGCAGTACTTC. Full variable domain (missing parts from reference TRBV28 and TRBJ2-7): DVKVTQSSRYLVKRTGEKVFLECVQDMDHENMFWYRQDPGLGLRLIYFSYDVKMKEKGDIPEGYSVSREKKERFSLILESASTNQTSMYLCASSPRDRTYEQYFGPGTRLTVT.

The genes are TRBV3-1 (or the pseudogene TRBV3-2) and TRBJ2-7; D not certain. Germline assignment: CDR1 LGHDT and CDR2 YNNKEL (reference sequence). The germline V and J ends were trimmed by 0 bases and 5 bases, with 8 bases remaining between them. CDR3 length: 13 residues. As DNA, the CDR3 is TGTGCCAGCAGCCAAGAGTTCAGGAACGAGCAGTACTTC. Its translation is CASSQEFRNEQYF.

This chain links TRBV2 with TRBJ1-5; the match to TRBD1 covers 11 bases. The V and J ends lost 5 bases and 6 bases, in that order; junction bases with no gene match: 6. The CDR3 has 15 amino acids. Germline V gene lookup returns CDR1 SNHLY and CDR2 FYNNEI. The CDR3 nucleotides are TGTGCCAGCAGTACGGACAGGGGGCAGGGTCAGCCCCAGCATTTT. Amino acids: CASSTDRGQGQPQHF.

The CDR3 nucleotides read TGTGCCAGCAGTTCAACTTGGGGTCTGGTTAATTCACCCCTCCACTTT. This codes for CASSSTWGLVNSPLHF. The V call is TRBV28, the J call TRBJ1-6; no clear D. V was pared by 4 bases and J by 6 bases, with 16 bases between. Germline V gives CDR1 MDHEN, CDR2 SYDVKM. The CDR3 length is 16 residues.

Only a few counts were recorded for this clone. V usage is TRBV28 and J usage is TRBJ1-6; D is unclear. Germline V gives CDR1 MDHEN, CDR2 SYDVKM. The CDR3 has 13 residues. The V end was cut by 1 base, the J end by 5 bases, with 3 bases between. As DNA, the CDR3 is TGTGCCAGCAGTTTATATAATAATTCACCCCTCCACTTT. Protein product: CASSLYNNSPLHF. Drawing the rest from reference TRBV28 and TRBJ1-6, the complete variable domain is DVKVTQSSRYLVKRTGEKVFLECVQDMDHENMFWYRQDPGLGLRLIYFSYDVKMKEKGDIPEGYSVSREKKERFSLILESASTNQTSMYLCASSLYNNSPLHFGNGTRLTVT.

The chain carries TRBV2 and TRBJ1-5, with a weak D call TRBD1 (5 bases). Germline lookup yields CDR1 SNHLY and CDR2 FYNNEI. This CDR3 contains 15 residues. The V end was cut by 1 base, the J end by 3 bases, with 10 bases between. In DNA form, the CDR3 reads TGTGCCAGCAGTGAAGAGTCAGGGTTCAATCAGCCCCAGCATTTT. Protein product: CASSEESGFNQPQHF.

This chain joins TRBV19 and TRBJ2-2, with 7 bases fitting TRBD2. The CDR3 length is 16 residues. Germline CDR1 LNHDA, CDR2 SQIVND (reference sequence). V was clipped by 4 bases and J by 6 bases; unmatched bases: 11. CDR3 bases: TGTGCCAGTAGTACACTAGCCGGGGGGACGTCCGGGGAGCTGTTTTTT. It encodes CASSTLAGGTSGELFF. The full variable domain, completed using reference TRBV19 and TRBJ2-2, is DGGITQSPKYLFRKEGQNVTLSCEQNLNHDAMYWYRQDPGQGLRLIYYSQIVNDFQKGDIAEGYSVSREKKESFPLTVTSAQKNPTAFYLCASSTLAGGTSGELFFGEGSRLTVL.

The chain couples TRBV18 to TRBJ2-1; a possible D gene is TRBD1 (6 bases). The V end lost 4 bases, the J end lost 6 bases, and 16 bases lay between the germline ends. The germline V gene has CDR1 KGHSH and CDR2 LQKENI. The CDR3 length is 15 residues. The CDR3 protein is CASSLELQGRNEQFF. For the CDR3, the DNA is TGTGCCAGCTCACTCGAATTACAGGGTCGCAATGAGCAGTTCTTC.

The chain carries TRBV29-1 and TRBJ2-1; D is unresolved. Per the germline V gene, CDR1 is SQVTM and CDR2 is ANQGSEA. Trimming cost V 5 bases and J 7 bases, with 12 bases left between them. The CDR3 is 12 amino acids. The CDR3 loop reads CSVSRHTNEQFF. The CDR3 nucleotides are TGCAGCGTTTCCCGACACACGAATGAGCAGTTCTTC.

Here the CDR3 reads CASSGGAKNIQYF. CDR3 sequence (DNA): TGTGCCAGTAGCGGGGGAGCCAAAAACATTCAGTACTTC. The chain employs TRBV19 and TRBJ2-4, with D tentatively TRBD2 (6 bases). Germline values: CDR1 LNHDA, CDR2 SQIVND (reference sequence). CDR3 length equals 13 residues. V lost 6 bases and J lost 0, with 6 bases in between.

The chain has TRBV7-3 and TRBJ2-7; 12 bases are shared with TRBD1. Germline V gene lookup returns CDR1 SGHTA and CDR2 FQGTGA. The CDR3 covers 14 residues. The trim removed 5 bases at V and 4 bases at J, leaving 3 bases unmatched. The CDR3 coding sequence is TGTGCCAGCAGCCCGGGACAGGGGGCTTACGAGCAGTACTTC. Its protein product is CASSPGQGAYEQYF.

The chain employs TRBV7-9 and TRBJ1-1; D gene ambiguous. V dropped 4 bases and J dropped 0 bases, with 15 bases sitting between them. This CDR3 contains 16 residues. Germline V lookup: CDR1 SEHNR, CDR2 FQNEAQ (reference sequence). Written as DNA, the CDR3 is TGTGCCAGCAGCTCCCCGGAGCGAGGTGTGAACACTGAAGCTTTCTTT. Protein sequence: CASSSPERGVNTEAFF. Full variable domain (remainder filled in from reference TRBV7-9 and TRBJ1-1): DTGVSQNPRHKITKRGQNVTFRCDPISEHNRLYWYRQTLGQGPEFLTYFQNEAQLEKSRLLSDRFSAERPKGSFSTLEIQRTEQGDSAMYLCASSSPERGVNTEAFFGQGTRLTVV.

DNA for the CDR3: TGTGCCAGTAGTATTCCCGAGAACACTGAAGCTTTCTTT. It is translated as CASSIPENTEAFF. The chain recombines TRBV19 with TRBJ1-1, with unresolved D. Germline CDR1 reads LNHDA; CDR2 reads SQIVND (reference sequence). The CDR3 runs 13 residues. Trimming pared 3 bases from V and 1 base from J, leaving 6 bases between.

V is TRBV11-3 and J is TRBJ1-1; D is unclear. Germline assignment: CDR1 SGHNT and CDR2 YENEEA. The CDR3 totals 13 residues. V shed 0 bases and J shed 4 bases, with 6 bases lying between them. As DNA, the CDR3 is TGTGCCAGCAGCTTAGATCCGGGCACTGAAGCTTTCTTT. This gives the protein CASSLDPGTEAFF.

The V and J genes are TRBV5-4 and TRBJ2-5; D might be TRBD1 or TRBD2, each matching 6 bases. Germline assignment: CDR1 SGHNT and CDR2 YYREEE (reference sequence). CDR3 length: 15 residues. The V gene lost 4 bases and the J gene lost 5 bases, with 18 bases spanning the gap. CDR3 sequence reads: CASSPHEGGLETQYF. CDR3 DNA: TGTGCCAGCAGCCCCCACGAGGGGGGCTTGGAGACCCAGTACTTC.

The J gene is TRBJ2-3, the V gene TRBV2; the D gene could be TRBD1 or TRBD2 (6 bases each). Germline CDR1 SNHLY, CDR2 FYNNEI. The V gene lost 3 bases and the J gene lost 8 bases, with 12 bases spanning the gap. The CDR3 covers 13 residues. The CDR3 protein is CASSDGGLGTQYF. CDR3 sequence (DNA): TGTGCCAGCAGTGATGGGGGGCTGGGTACGCAGTATTTT.

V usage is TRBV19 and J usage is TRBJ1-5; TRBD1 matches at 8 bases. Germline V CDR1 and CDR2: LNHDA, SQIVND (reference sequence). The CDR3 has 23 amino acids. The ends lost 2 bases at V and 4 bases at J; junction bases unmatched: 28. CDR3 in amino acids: CASSISIWGTGTKDQVANQPQHF. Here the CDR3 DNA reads TGTGCCAGTAGTATAAGTATCTGGGGGACAGGAACTAAGGATCAGGTCGCTAATCAGCCCCAGCATTTT.

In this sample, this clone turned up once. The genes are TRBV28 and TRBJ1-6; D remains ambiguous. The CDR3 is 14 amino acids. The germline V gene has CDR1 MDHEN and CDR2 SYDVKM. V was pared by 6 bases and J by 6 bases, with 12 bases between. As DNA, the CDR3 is TGTGCCAGCAGCCCCTCGGGCGGTAATTCACCCCTCCACTTT. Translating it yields CASSPSGGNSPLHF.

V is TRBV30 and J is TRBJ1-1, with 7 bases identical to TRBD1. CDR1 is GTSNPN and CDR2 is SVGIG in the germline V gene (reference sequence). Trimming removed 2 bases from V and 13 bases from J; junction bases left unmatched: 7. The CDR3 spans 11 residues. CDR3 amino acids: CAWSFAGGHFF. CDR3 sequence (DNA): TGTGCCTGGAGTTTCGCAGGGGGGCATTTCTTT.

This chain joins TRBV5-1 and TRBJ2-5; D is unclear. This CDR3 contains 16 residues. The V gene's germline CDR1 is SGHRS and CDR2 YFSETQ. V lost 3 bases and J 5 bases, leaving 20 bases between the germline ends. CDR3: CASSYIPTLGWETQYF. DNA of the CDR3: TGCGCCAGCAGCTATATACCGACTTTGGGCTGGGAGACCCAGTACTTC. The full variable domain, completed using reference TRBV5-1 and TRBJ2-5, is KAGVTQTPRYLIKTRGQQVTLSCSPISGHRSVSWYQQTPGQGLQFLFEYFSETQRNKGNFPGRFSGRQFSNSRSEMNVSTLELGDSALYLCASSYIPTLGWETQYFGPGTRLLVL.

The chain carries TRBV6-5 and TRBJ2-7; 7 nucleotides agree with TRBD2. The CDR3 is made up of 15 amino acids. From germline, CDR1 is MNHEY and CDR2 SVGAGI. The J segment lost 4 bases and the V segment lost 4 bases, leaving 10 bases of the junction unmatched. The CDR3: CASSSRGLVGYEQYF. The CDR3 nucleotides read TGTGCCAGCAGTTCCCGAGGACTAGTAGGGTACGAGCAGTACTTC.